These T cell receptor beta chains were read from a single sample in a study of Graves' ophthalmopathy and Graves' hyperthyroidism. In TCRdb, the multiplex PCR reads were re-called with MiXCR into one record per CDR3 protein. The sample yields over 500,000 distinct CDR3 sequences, 22% seen once. The sample consisted of peripheral blood. These receptors all stem from a woman under 30 with stable Graves' hyperthyroidism. Some clones in this sample may be carry-over from other donors' samples. CDR3s include the opening cysteine and the closing phenylalanine or tryptophan.

j_call: TRBJ1-2
v_call: TRBV6-5
cdr3_aa: CASSFGEQHYGYTF

j_call: TRBJ1-1
v_call: TRBV20-1
cdr3_aa: CSARDPGQLNTEAFF

j_call: TRBJ1-2
v_call: TRBV12-3/TRBV12-4
cdr3_aa: CASSLAHRGVNYGYTF

j_call: TRBJ1-2
v_call: TRBV15
cdr3_aa: CATSRDADYGYTF

j_call: TRBJ1-2
v_call: TRBV10-3
cdr3_aa: CALPPRDSRGYTF

j_call: TRBJ2-5
v_call: TRBV7-2
cdr3_aa: CASSEQLNGRETQYF

j_call: TRBJ1-4
v_call: TRBV6-2/TRBV6-3
cdr3_aa: CASRPPTGENEKLFF

j_call: TRBJ1-2
v_call: TRBV11-3
cdr3_aa: CASSLGQGAANYGYTF

j_call: TRBJ2-2
v_call: TRBV7-9
cdr3_aa: CASGSLAGVSGELFF

j_call: TRBJ2-7
v_call: TRBV28
cdr3_aa: CASSLSPRGGSFEQYF

j_call: TRBJ1-1
v_call: TRBV28
cdr3_aa: CASSTGGSFTEAFF

j_call: TRBJ2-7
v_call: TRBV12-3/TRBV12-4
cdr3_aa: CASSDLRSYEQYF

j_call: TRBJ1-1
v_call: TRBV5-1
cdr3_aa: CASSWMEGGITEAFF

j_call: TRBJ2-2
v_call: TRBV5-6
cdr3_aa: CASSEAGGHTGELFF

j_call: TRBJ1-2
v_call: TRBV12-3/TRBV12-4
cdr3_aa: CASSLEYIANYGYTF

j_call: TRBJ1-1
v_call: TRBV6-1
cdr3_aa: CASRTNGAVNTEAFF

j_call: TRBJ2-7
v_call: TRBV5-6
cdr3_aa: CASSSYRTSGISSYEQYF

j_call: TRBJ1-1
v_call: TRBV7-9
cdr3_aa: CASSLATGAYTEAFF

j_call: TRBJ1-2
v_call: TRBV12-3/TRBV12-4
cdr3_aa: CASSLLGQGSYGYTF

j_call: TRBJ2-5
v_call: TRBV15
cdr3_aa: CATSRDPRETQYF

j_call: TRBJ2-7
v_call: TRBV12-5
cdr3_aa: CASGLVVAGNAEQYF

j_call: TRBJ2-4
v_call: TRBV19
cdr3_aa: CASRHAVGKNIKYF

j_call: TRBJ2-7
v_call: TRBV4-1
cdr3_aa: CASSRELAGRGGEQYF

j_call: TRBJ1-1
v_call: TRBV2
cdr3_aa: CASSGRTGGGTEAFF